These 19 T cell receptor beta chains share one sample of origin, sequenced in a study of T cell responses to AZD1222 COVID-19 vaccine. Clones were sequenced by immunoSEQ multiplex PCR, and TCRdb holds only the in-frame ones, with some missing. The data show around 130,000 clones, 75% to 90% seen once. Sample: peripheral blood, taken on day 0 of AZD1222 vaccination. The source is an adult in good health.

The chain combines TRBV29-1 with TRBJ1-1; the match to TRBD1 covers 7 bases. Germline V gene data show CDR1 as SQVTM and CDR2 as ANQGSEA. J was trimmed by 0 bases and V by 7 bases; bases with no gene match: 5. This CDR3 comprises 13 residues. This chain's CDR3 is CSATDRVNTEAFF. For the CDR3, the DNA is TGCAGCGCCACCGACAGGGTGAACACTGAAGCTTTCTTT.

The V gene is TRBV9, the J gene TRBJ1-1; weak D call: TRBD1 (5 bases). The V gene lost 3 bases and the J gene lost 6 bases, with 12 bases spanning the gap. Germline V gene sequence: CDR1 SGDLS, CDR2 YYNGEE. This CDR3 comprises 13 residues. The CDR3 is CASSDQGKAEAFF. The CDR3 DNA reads as TGTGCCAGCAGCGATCAGGGAAAGGCTGAAGCTTTCTTT.

The chain couples TRBV6-2 or TRBV6-3 to TRBJ1-1, with unresolved D. The CDR3 has 12 residues. Trimming left V 2 bases short and J 0 bases short, with 1 base between. The germline V gene has CDR1 MNHEY and CDR2 SVGEGT. CDR3 protein: CASSYMNTEAFF. CDR3 nucleotide sequence: TGTGCCAGCAGTTACATGAACACTGAAGCTTTCTTT.

The chain links TRBV11-3 to TRBJ2-1; tentatively, D is TRBD2 (6 bases). CDR3 length equals 15 residues. Germline CDR1 is SGHNT and CDR2 is YENEEA. The V and J ends lost 7 bases and 9 bases respectively, with 22 bases between them. DNA of the CDR3: TGTGCCAGCACCCACCGGGGCGCCCTGGGGGGTGAGCAGTTCTTC. Translated: CASTHRGALGGEQFF.

The CDR3 sequence is CASRAKSSYEQYF. The CDR3, as DNA: TGTGCCAGCAGGGCCAAGAGCTCCTACGAGCAGTACTTC. The chain recombines TRBV7-9 with TRBJ2-7; unclear D gene. Trimming took 6 bases from V and 0 from J, leaving 9 bases between them. CDR1 and CDR2 (germline): SEHNR, FQNEAQ (reference sequence). The CDR3 contains 13 residues.

The chain joins TRBV9 to TRBJ1-2; D not certain. In germline, CDR1 is SGDLS, CDR2 YYNGEE. The length of the CDR3 is 15 residues. V lost 4 bases and J lost 4, with 17 bases in between. As DNA, the CDR3 is TGTGCCAGCAGCCCCCAGAGCGGGCGAGCCTATGGCTACACCTTC. The encoded protein is CASSPQSGRAYGYTF.

CDR3 coding DNA: TGTGCCAGCAGTGAAGCGGGGACACATGGGGAAAAACTGTTTTTT. This gives the protein CASSEAGTHGEKLFF. The chain couples TRBV2 to TRBJ1-4; possibly TRBD1 for D (6 bases). V was trimmed by 0 bases and J by 8 bases, leaving 13 bases between them. From germline, CDR1 is SNHLY and CDR2 FYNNEI. There are 15 residues in the CDR3.

V usage is TRBV11-3 and J usage is TRBJ1-5, with unresolved D. The CDR3 is made up of 13 amino acids. Germline loops: CDR1 SGHNT, CDR2 YENEEA. Trimming left V 2 bases short and J 4 bases short, with 6 bases between. The CDR3 coding sequence is TGTGCCAGCAGCTTAAGCAGAAATCAGCCCCAGCATTTT. Amino acid sequence: CASSLSRNQPQHF.

This clone occurred once. The V call is TRBV7-9, the J call TRBJ1-2; 11 bases match TRBD1. J gave up 2 bases and V 5 bases, and 4 bases lay outside the gene matches. The germline CDR1 and CDR2 sequences are SEHNR and FQNEAQ (reference sequence). The CDR3 has 15 amino acids. The CDR3 loop reads CASSERDRGNYGYTF. In nucleotides, the CDR3 is TGTGCCAGCAGCGAGAGGGACAGGGGGAACTATGGCTACACCTTC.

The rearrangement uses TRBV14 and TRBJ1-1; D perhaps matches TRBD1 (6 bases). This CDR3 is 15 amino acids long. Germline values: CDR1 SGHDN, CDR2 FVKESK. V lost 4 bases and J lost 4, with 16 bases in between. The CDR3 sequence is CASSPSPTGRTEAFF. The CDR3 DNA sequence: TGTGCCAGCAGCCCGTCTCCAACAGGGCGCACTGAAGCTTTCTTT.

The sample holds a few counts of this clone. The CDR3 loop reads CASSLMGGLYEQYF. In DNA form, the CDR3 reads TGTGCCAGCAGCCTGATGGGCGGGCTCTACGAGCAGTACTTC. This chain connects TRBV27 to TRBJ2-7, with D tentatively TRBD2 (5 bases). There are 14 residues in the CDR3. Per germline, CDR1 MNHEY and CDR2 SMNVEV (reference sequence). The V gene lost 6 bases and the J gene lost 3 bases, with 15 bases spanning the gap.

The chain has TRBV19 and TRBJ1-1, with no clear D. This CDR3 is 11 amino acids long. V lost 2 bases and J lost 6, with 4 bases in between. CDR1 is LNHDA and CDR2 is SQIVND in the germline V gene (reference sequence). The CDR3 DNA sequence: TGTGCCAGTAGTATATGGTCTGAAGCTTTCTTT. Protein product: CASSIWSEAFF.

This sequence joins TRBV7-2 and TRBJ1-2, with D maybe TRBD1 (6 bases). V lost 7 bases, J lost 4 bases, and 13 bases lay in between. This CDR3 region has 13 residues. Germline lookup yields CDR1 SGHTA and CDR2 FQGNSA. The CDR3 DNA reads as TGTGCCAGCAAAGGGGGAGATTCCTATGGCTACACCTTC. As protein: CASKGGDSYGYTF.

The chain recombines TRBV19 with TRBJ2-7; D might be TRBD1 (6 bases). Germline lookup yields CDR1 LNHDA and CDR2 SQIVND (reference sequence). V dropped 5 bases and J dropped 3 bases, with 14 bases sitting between them. This CDR3 contains 14 residues. The CDR3 here is CASSGRGQGYEQYF. The DNA for the CDR3 is TGTGCCAGTAGTGGCAGGGGTCAAGGCTACGAGCAGTACTTC.

The V and J genes are TRBV7-6 and TRBJ1-2; 7 bases are a match to TRBD1. Unmatched junction bases numbered 9, after V lost 4 bases and J lost 1 base. Germline-derived CDR1 and CDR2 are SGHVS and FNYEAQ. CDR3 length: 16 residues. The CDR3: CASSSRGDSHNYGYTF. The CDR3 nucleotides read TGTGCCAGCAGCTCCCGTGGGGACAGCCATAACTATGGCTACACCTTC. Looking up the rest from reference TRBV7-6 and TRBJ1-2 gives the full variable domain: GAGVSQSPRYKVTKRGQDVALRCDPISGHVSLYWYRQALGQGPEFLTYFNYEAQQDKSGLPNDRFSAERPEGSISTLTIQRTEQRDSAMYRCASSSRGDSHNYGYTFGSGTRLTVV.

J is TRBJ2-7 and V is TRBV2, with TRBD2 matching over 7 bases. V dropped 5 bases and J dropped 8; count of bases not matched to a gene: 9. The CDR3 runs to 13 residues. Germline V CDR1 and CDR2: SNHLY, FYNNEI. CDR3 sequence: CASSWEGRSKQYF. CDR3 nucleotide sequence: TGTGCCAGCAGTTGGGAGGGACGATCAAAGCAGTACTTC. Looking up the rest from reference TRBV2 and TRBJ2-7 gives the full variable domain: EPEVTQTPSHQVTQMGQEVILRCVPISNHLYFYWYRQILGQKVEFLVSFYNNEISEKSEIFDDQFSVERPDGSNFTLKIRSTKLEDSAMYFCASSWEGRSKQYFGPGTRLTVT.

The chain is built from TRBV14 and TRBJ2-7, with 8 bases identical to TRBD1. V was pared by 0 bases and J by 1 base, with 8 bases of the junction left unmatched. The CDR3 consists of 17 residues. The germline V gene has CDR1 SGHDN and CDR2 FVKESK. This CDR3 is CASSQDLGTGGSYEQYF. DNA of the CDR3: TGTGCCAGCAGCCAAGATTTGGGCACAGGGGGTTCCTACGAGCAGTACTTC.

The chain links TRBV14 to TRBJ1-1; the D is unclear. Trimming shortened V by 3 bases and J by 1 base, and 9 bases separated the two germline ends. Germline CDR1 is SGHDN and CDR2 is FVKESK. This CDR3 spans 14 amino acids. In DNA, the CDR3 is TGTGCCAGCAGCCACCCCGGTAGGAACACTGAAGCTTTCTTT. Its protein product is CASSHPGRNTEAFF.

The chain has TRBV27 and TRBJ1-2; D is uncertain. CDR1 and CDR2 (germline): MNHEY, SMNVEV (reference sequence). CDR3 length equals 12 residues. V was cut by 6 bases and J by 8 bases, with 13 bases left in between. The CDR3 loop is CASRTSGTGYTF. The CDR3 coding sequence is TGTGCCAGCAGGACTTCAGGAACGGGCTACACCTTC.